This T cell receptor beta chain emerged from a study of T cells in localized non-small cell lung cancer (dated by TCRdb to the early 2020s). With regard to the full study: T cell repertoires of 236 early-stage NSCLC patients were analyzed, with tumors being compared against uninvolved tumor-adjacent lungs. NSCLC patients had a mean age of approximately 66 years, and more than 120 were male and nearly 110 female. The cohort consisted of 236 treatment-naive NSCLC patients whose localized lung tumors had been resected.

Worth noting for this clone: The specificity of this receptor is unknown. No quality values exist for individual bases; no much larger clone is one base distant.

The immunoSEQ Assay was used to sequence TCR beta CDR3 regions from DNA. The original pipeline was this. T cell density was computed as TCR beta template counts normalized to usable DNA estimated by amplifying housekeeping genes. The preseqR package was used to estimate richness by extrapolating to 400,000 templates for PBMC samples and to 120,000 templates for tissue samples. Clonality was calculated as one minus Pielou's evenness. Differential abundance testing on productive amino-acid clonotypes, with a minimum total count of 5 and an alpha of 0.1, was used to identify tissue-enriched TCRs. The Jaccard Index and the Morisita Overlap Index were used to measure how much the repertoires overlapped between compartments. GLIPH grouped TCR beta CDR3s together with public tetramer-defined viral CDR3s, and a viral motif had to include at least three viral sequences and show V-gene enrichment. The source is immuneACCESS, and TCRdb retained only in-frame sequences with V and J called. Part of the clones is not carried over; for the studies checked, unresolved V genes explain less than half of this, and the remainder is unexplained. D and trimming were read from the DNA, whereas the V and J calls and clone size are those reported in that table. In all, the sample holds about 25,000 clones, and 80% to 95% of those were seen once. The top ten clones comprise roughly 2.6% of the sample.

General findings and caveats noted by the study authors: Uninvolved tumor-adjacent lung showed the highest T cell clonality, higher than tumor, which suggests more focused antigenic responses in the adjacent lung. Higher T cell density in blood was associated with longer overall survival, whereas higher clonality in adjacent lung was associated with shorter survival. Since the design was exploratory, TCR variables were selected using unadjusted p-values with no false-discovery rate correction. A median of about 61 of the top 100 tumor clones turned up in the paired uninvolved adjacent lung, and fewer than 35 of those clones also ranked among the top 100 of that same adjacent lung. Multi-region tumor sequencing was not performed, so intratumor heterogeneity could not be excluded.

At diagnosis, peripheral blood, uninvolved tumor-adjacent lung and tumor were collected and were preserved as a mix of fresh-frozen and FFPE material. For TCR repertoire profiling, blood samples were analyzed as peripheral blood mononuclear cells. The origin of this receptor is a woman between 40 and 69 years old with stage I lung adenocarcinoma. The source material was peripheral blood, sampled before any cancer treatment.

The DNA sequence is given as TGTGCCAGCAGTCTGAACGGATTAAATGAGCAGTTCTTC. It is translated as CASSLNGLNEQFF. The sequence is built from TRBV6-6 and TRBJ2-1; no D gene is confidently identified. The germline V gene (reference sequence) specifies MNHNY as CDR1 and SVGAGI as CDR2. The CDR3 runs 13 residues from the cysteine to the phenylalanine. Of the read, only the CDR3 DNA is kept; its 39 bases are in frame from base 1. Trimming at the junction amounts to 5 bases on V and 7 bases on J, and the germline ends lie 12 bases apart.